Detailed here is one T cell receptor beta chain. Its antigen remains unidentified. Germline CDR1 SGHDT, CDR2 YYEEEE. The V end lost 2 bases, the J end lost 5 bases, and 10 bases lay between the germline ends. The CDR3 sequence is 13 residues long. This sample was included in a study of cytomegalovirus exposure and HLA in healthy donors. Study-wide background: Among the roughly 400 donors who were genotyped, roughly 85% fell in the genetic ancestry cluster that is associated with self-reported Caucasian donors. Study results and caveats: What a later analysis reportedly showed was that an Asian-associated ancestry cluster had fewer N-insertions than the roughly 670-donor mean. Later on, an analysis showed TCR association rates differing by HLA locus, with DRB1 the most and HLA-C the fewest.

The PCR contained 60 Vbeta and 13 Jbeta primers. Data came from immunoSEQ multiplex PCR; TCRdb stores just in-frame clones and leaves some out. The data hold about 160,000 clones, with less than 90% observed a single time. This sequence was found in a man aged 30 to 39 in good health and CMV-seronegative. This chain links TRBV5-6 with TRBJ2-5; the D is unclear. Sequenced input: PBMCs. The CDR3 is CASSFGARETQYF. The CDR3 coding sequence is TGTGCCAGCAGCTTTGGAGCAAGGGAGACCCAGTACTTC.